This passage covers 3 T cell receptor beta chains from one sample sequenced in a study of cytomegalovirus exposure and HLA in healthy donors. With 60 Vbeta and 13 Jbeta primers, the PCR was carried out. The assay was immunoSEQ multiplex PCR, and TCRdb's table has in-frame clones only and misses some. Of under 150,000 clones listed, more than 75% are singletons. The sequenced sample was PBMCs. These receptors were taken from a woman aged 40 to 55 in good health and CMV-seropositive.

This clone was seen a single time. The V gene is TRBV5-1, the J gene TRBJ2-3; unclear D gene. There are 16 residues in the CDR3. V dropped 0 bases and J dropped 3 bases, with 14 bases sitting between them. The germline gives CDR1 SGHRS, CDR2 YFSETQ. CDR3 loop: CASSLGLSGFTDTQYF. The CDR3 coding sequence is TGCGCCAGCAGCTTGGGATTATCGGGTTTTACAGATACGCAGTATTTT.

This chain uses TRBV7-2 with TRBJ2-7, with 9 bases matching TRBD1. The length of the CDR3 is 15 residues. Germline assignment: CDR1 SGHTA and CDR2 FQGNSA. With 5 bases clipped from V and 3 bases from J, the junction kept 8 bases outside the gene matches. The CDR3 nucleotides read TGTGCCAGCAGCCTCCAGGGGACAGGGCTCTACGAGCAGTACTTC. It codes for CASSLQGTGLYEQYF.

The rearrangement joins TRBV5-5 to TRBJ1-4; TRBD1 matches at 7 bases. Germline V lookup: CDR1 SGHKS, CDR2 YYEKEE (reference sequence). V gave up 3 bases and J gave up 5 bases; unmatched junction bases: 7. This CDR3 region has 15 residues. CDR3 in amino acids: CASSSRQGSNEKLFF. The CDR3 DNA reads TGTGCCAGCAGCTCCAGACAGGGTTCAAATGAAAAACTGTTTTTT.